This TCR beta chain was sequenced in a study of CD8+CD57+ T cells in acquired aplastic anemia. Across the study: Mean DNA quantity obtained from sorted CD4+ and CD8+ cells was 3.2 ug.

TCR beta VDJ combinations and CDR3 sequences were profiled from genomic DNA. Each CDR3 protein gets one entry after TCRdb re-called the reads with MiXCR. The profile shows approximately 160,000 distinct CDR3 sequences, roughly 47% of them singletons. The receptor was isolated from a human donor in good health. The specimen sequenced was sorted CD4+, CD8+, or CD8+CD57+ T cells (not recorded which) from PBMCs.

The CDR3 reads CASSHPGLAEDTQYF. In DNA, the CDR3 is TGTGCCAGCAGCCACCCGGGACTAGCTGAAGATACGCAGTATTTT. The chain is built from TRBV7-2 and TRBJ2-3; TRBD2 agrees at 9 bases. V shed 5 bases and J 5 bases; nucleotides not matched to a gene: 8. The CDR3 length is 15 residues. In germline, CDR1 is SGHTA, CDR2 FQGNSA.